This T cell receptor beta chain derives from a study of breast tumors, draining lymph nodes, adjacent tissues. One entry per CDR3 protein, called by TCRdb with MiXCR from the multiplex PCR reads. The sample holds some 120,000 distinct CDR3 sequences, around 20% seen once. Study findings and constraints: Data only fit, rather than demonstrated, lymph node origin of most tumor T cells. Compared with basal-like, luminal-like tumors shared significantly more repertoire with nontumor tissue. Compared with lymph nodes, tumors were less diverse; compared with nontumor tissue, more.

Samples came from axillary lymph nodes draining the breast cancer. A remark on this clonotype: Its antigen is unidentified.

This CDR3 is built from 14 residues. Looked up from germline, CDR1 is LGHNT and CDR2 is FRNRAP. V lost 1 base to trimming and J lost 6 bases, with 10 bases between them. The receptor's source is a female donor with breast cancer. Some clones in this sample may be carry-over from other donors' samples. Sequencing was done on a sample of axillary lymph node tissue. This sequence joins TRBV12-5 and TRBJ1-5; D gene ambiguous. The CDR3 DNA follows: TGTGCTAGTGGTTTGGGGCCAACTAGTCAGCCCCAGCATTTT. It is translated as CASGLGPTSQPQHF.